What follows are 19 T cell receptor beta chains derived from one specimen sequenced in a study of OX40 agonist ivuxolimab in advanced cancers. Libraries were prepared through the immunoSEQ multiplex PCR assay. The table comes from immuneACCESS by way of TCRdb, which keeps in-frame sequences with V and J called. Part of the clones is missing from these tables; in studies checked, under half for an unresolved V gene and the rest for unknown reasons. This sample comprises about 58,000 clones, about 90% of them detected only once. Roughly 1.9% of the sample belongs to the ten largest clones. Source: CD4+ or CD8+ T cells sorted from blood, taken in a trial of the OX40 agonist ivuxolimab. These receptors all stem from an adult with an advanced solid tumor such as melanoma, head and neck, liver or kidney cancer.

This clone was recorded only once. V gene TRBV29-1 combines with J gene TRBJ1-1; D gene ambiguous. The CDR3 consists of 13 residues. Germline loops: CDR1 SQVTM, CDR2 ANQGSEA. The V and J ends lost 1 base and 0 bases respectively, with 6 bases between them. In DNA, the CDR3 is TGCAGCGTTGAAGGAGTTTTGAACACTGAAGCTTTCTTT. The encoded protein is CSVEGVLNTEAFF.

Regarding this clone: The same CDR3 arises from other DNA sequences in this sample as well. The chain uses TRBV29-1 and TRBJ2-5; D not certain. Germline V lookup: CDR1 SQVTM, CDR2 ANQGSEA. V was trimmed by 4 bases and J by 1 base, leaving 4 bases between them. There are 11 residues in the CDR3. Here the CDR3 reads CSVGVQETQYF. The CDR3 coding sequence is TGCAGCGTTGGGGTCCAAGAGACCCAGTACTTC.

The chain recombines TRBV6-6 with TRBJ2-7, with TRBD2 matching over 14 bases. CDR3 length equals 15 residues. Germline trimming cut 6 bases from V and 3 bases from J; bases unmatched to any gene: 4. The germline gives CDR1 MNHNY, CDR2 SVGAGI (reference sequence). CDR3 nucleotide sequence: TGTGCCAGCAGCCCGACTAGCGGGAGGGACTACGAGCAGTACTTC. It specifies CASSPTSGRDYEQYF.

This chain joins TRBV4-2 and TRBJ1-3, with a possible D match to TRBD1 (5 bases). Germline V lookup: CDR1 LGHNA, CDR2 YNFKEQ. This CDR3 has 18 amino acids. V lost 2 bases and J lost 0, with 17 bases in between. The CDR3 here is CASSQSSGSASSGNTIYF. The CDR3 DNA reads TGTGCCAGCAGCCAATCCTCAGGGTCCGCTAGCTCTGGAAACACCATATATTTT.

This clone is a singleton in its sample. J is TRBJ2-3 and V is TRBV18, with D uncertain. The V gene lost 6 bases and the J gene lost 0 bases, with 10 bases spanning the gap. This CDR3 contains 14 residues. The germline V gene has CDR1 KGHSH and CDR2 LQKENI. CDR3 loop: CASSFTISTDTQYF. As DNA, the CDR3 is TGTGCCAGCTCGTTCACCATAAGCACAGATACGCAGTATTTT.

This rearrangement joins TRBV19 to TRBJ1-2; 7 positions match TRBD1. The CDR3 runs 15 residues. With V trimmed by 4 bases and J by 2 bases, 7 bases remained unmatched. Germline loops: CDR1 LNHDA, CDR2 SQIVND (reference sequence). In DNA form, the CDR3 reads TGTGCCAGTAGTACCCGGACAGGAGGGAACTATGGCTACACCTTC. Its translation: CASSTRTGGNYGYTF.

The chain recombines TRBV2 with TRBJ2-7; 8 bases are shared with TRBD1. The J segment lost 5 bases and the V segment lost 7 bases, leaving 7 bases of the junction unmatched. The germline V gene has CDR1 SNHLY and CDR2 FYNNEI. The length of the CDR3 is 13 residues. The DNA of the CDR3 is TGTGCCAGCATCGGGACAGGCCGAAACGAGCAGTACTTC. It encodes CASIGTGRNEQYF.

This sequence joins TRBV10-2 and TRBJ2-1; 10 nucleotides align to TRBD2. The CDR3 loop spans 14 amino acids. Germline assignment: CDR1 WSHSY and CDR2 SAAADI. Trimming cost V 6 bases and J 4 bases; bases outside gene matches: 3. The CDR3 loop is CASREAGGYNEQFF. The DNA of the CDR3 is TGCGCCAGCAGAGAAGCGGGGGGGTACAATGAGCAGTTCTTC.

This chain's CDR3 is CASSEIGGQQYF. The CDR3, as DNA: TGTGCCAGCAGTGAAATCGGGGGTCAGCAGTACTTC. The J gene is TRBJ2-7, the V gene TRBV6-1; a weak D match, TRBD2 (6 bases). V dropped 2 bases and J dropped 8 bases, with 10 bases sitting between them. Germline V gene lookup returns CDR1 MNHNS and CDR2 SASEGT. The CDR3 extends over 12 amino acids.

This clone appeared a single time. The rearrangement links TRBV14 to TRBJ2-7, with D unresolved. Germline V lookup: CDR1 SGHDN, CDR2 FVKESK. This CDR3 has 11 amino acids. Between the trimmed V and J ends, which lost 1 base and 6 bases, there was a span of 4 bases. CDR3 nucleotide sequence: TGTGCCAGCAGCCAAGCTACCGAGCAGTACTTC. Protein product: CASSQATEQYF.

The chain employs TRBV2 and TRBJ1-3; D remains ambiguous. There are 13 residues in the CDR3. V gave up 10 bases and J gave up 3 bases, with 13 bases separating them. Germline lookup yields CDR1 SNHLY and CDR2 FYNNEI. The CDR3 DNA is TGTGCCATTGGAGAGGCATTTGGAAACACCATATATTTT. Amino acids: CAIGEAFGNTIYF.

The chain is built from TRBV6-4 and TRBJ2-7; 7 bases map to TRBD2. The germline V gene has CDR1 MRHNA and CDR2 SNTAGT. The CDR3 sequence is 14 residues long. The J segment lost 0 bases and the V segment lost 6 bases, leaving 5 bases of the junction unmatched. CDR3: CASSGGRSSYEQYF. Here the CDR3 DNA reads TGTGCCAGCAGCGGGGGGAGGAGCTCCTACGAGCAGTACTTC.

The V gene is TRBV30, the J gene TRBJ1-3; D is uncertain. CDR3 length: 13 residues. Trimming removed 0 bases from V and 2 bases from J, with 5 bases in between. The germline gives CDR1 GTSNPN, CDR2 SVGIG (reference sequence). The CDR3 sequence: CAWSVLAGNTIYF. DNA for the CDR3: TGTGCCTGGAGTGTACTTGCTGGAAACACCATATATTTT.

This chain's CDR3 is CASSLWATGGTGELFF. CDR3 DNA sequence: TGTGCCAGCAGTTTATGGGCTACAGGGGGTACCGGGGAGCTGTTTTTT. This chain connects TRBV27 to TRBJ2-2, with 8 bases aligning to TRBD1. Germline-derived CDR1 and CDR2 are MNHEY and SMNVEV (reference sequence). After removal of 1 base from V and 5 bases from J, the junction contained 6 bases not matched to a gene. The CDR3 sequence is 16 residues long.

CDR3: CASRMFTGGTDTQYF. The CDR3 region has the DNA TGTGCCAGCAGAATGTTTACGGGGGGCACAGATACGCAGTATTTT. The rearrangement uses TRBV7-8 and TRBJ2-3; possibly TRBD2 for D (6 bases). V lost 6 bases and J 1 base, leaving 14 bases between the germline ends. The CDR3 extends over 15 amino acids. CDR1 and CDR2 from the germline V gene are SGHVS and FQNEAQ.

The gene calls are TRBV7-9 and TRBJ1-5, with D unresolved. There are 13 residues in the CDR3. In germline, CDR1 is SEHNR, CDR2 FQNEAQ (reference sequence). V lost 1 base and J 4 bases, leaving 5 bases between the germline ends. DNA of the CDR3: TGTGCCAGCAGCTTAGGTACAAATCAGCCCCAGCATTTT. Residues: CASSLGTNQPQHF.

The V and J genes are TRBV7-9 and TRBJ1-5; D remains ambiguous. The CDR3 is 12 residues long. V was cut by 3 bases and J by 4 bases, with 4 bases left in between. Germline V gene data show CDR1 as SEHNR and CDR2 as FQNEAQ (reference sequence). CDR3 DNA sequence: TGTGCCAGCAGCTTGGTTAATCAGCCCCAGCATTTT. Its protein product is CASSLVNQPQHF. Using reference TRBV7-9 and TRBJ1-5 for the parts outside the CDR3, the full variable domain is DTGVSQNPRHKITKRGQNVTFRCDPISEHNRLYWYRQTLGQGPEFLTYFQNEAQLEKSRLLSDRFSAERPKGSFSTLEIQRTEQGDSAMYLCASSLVNQPQHFGDGTRLSIL.

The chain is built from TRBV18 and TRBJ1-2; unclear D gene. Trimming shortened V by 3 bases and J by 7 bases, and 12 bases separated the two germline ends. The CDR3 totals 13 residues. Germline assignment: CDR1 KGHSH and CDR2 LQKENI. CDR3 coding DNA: TGTGCCAGCTCACCCCTGGGTGAGCGTGGCTACACCTTC. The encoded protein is CASSPLGERGYTF. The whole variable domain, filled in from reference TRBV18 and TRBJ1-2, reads NAGVMQNPRHLVRRRGQEARLRCSPMKGHSHVYWYRQLPEEGLKFMVYLQKENIIDESGMPKERFSAEFPKEGPSILRIQQVVRGDSAAYFCASSPLGERGYTFGSGTRLTVV.

The CDR3 DNA reads as TGTGCCAGCAGCATAGACGGGAAAGCCAAAAACATTCAGTACTTC. Translated: CASSIDGKAKNIQYF. The chain has TRBV7-9 and TRBJ2-4; TRBD2 might be the D (5 bases). The CDR3 is 15 amino acids. V gave up 5 bases and J gave up 0 bases, with 11 bases separating them. In germline, CDR1 is SEHNR, CDR2 FQNEAQ (reference sequence).